This T cell receptor (beta chain) emerged from a study of OX40 agonist ivuxolimab in advanced cancers. Regarding the study in general: Ivuxolimab was an agonistic, fully human IgG2 monoclonal antibody directed against OX40 (CD134), a costimulatory receptor. Prior anti-PD-1, anti-PD-L1 or anti-CTLA-4 therapy was permitted, and checkpoint inhibitors had been received by 40% to 50% of dose-escalation patients. The monotherapy dose-escalation portion (N of about 57 patients) of the phase I ivuxolimab trial is reported in the paper. The dose-escalation cohort was around 83% male with a mean age of roughly 62 years, ranging from 23 to 79. Partial responses occurred in three dose-escalation patients, of whom one had hepatocellular carcinoma and two had cutaneous melanoma. Among the approximately 54 dose-escalation patients, 19 had hepatocellular carcinoma, roughly 15 melanoma, 9 renal cell carcinoma and 9 head and neck cancer. The purpose of peripheral TCRbeta sequencing was to test whether ivuxolimab changed TCR sequence diversity and led to clonal T-cell expansion. Intravenous ivuxolimab was administered to patients every 2 weeks at six dose levels: 0.01, 0.1, 0.3, 1.5, 3 and 10 mg/kg.

Trimming removed 5 bases from V and 4 bases from J; the gene matches leave 7 bases unexplained. From the cysteine up to the phenylalanine, the CDR3 has a length of 13 residues. Only the CDR3 region is kept as DNA, spanning 39 bases read in frame from base 1. According to the germline V gene, CDR1 reads SQVTM and CDR2 reads ANQGSEA. The trial excluded patients who had a history of autoimmune disease or who were on systemic immunosuppression. In every dose cohort, peripheral blood was drawn for TCR sequencing at baseline, cycle 4 day 1, and cycle 7 day 1. The samples were taken from a phase I, first-in-human, multicenter, open-label dose-escalation trial of ivuxolimab. Adults with locally advanced or metastatic melanoma, renal cell, hepatocellular, or head and neck squamous cell carcinoma were enrolled in the trial. Before TCR sequencing, CD4+ T cells and CD8+ T cells were sorted from peripheral blood as separate populations.

To sequence the TCRbeta CDR3 region, genomic DNA was isolated from the sorted cells. The immunoSEQ Assay was used for sequencing of TCRbeta CDR3 regions. Entries here come from immuneACCESS through TCRdb and include only in-frame sequences with V and J called. Some clones fail to appear in such tables; in the studies checked, an unresolved V gene covers under half of the shortfall, and the cause of the remainder is unknown. Here the sample has 40,000 or so clones; around four fifths occur a single time. 35% to 45% of the sample rests with the top ten. A remark on this clone: Its cognate antigen has yet to be identified. Per-nucleotide qualities are absent, and no much larger clonotype sits a single base away.

The full study reports these points: At doses of 0.1 to 3.0 mg/kg, clonal expansion of both CD4+ and CD8+ T cells in blood was seen between baseline and week 6. Which antigens the clonally expanded peripheral T cells were specific for was not determined. In the 0.1-3.0 mg/kg groups, partial responders had among the lowest normalized peripheral clonal expansion, particularly in CD8+ T cells. Low levels of normalized T-cell clonal expansion were also shown by some nonresponding patients. After ivuxolimab, more expanded clones were found on average in CD8+ T cells than in CD4+ T cells.

This receptor chain uses TRBV29-1 and TRBJ1-2; 7 of the junction bases match TRBD1. This specimen was CD4+ or CD8+ T cells sorted from blood, taken in a trial of the OX40 agonist ivuxolimab. The sequence was obtained from an adult with an advanced solid tumor such as melanoma, head and neck, liver or kidney cancer. The CDR3 region reads CSVTGTAIYGYTF. The DNA reads TGCAGCGTTACCGGGACAGCTATCTATGGCTACACCTTC.